Reported below is one T cell receptor beta chain. Its target is unknown. 60 Vbeta and 13 Jbeta primers were used in PCR. The table came from immunoSEQ multiplex PCR; TCRdb's copy has only in-frame clones and leaves some out. The data show 150,000 to 200,000 clones, with around 83% seen just once and about 4% held by the top ten. Germline V gene data show CDR1 as MNHNY and CDR2 as SVGAGI (reference sequence). With 7 bases clipped from V and 3 bases from J, the junction kept 8 bases outside the gene matches. The CDR3 length is 14 residues. This sample was included in a study of cytomegalovirus exposure and HLA in healthy donors. Findings of the study overall: With DRB1 most and HLA-C fewest, TCR association rates differed between HLA loci in a later analysis.

This clonotype was obtained from a man in his fifties or sixties in good health and CMV-seropositive. The chain has TRBV6-6 and TRBJ1-2; TRBD1 aligns across 7 bases. The sequenced sample consisted of PBMCs. This chain's CDR3 is CASTNPGTDYGYTF. For the CDR3, the DNA is TGTGCCAGCACCAACCCCGGGACAGACTATGGCTACACCTTC.